Following are 8 T cell receptor beta chains from one sample sequenced in a study of shared clonotypes between healthy human individuals. The repertoire was sequenced with immunoSEQ multiplex PCR; TCRdb's copy has only in-frame clones and lacks some. The repertoire holds 1.5 million to 1.9 million clones, with 95% to 99% as singletons. What was sequenced was naive CD4+ T cells sorted from blood. Noted subset: CD45RA+ positively selected. The source is a man younger than 45 in good health.

The CDR3, as DNA: TGTGCCAGCAGCTTCGAGGGGGCGGCCACCGGGGAGCTGTTTTTT. It codes for CASSFEGAATGELFF. This chain joins TRBV7-2 and TRBJ2-2; 7 bases are shared with TRBD1. Germline CDR1 and CDR2: SGHTA and FQGNSA. V was pared by 3 bases and J by 4 bases, with 5 bases of the junction left unmatched. This CDR3 is built from 15 residues.

This clone was counted once. In nucleotides, the CDR3 is TGTGCCAGCTCAGTACAGGCTGATCAGCCCCAGCATTTT. Translated, it gives CASSVQADQPQHF. The rearrangement links TRBV18 to TRBJ1-5; D is possibly TRBD1 (5 bases). V lost 5 bases to trimming and J lost 5 bases, with 10 bases between them. This CDR3 has 13 residues. Germline V gene sequence: CDR1 KGHSH, CDR2 LQKENI.

The chain combines TRBV28 with TRBJ2-7; TRBD2 aligns across 12 bases. Germline V CDR1 and CDR2: MDHEN, SYDVKM. J gave up 4 bases and V 10 bases, and 8 bases lay outside the gene matches. The CDR3 has 14 residues. CDR3 coding DNA: TGTGCCACCAGGAGACTAGCGGGAGAGTACGAGCAGTACTTC. This translates into CATRRLAGEYEQYF. Full variable domain (outside the CDR3, taken from reference TRBV28 and TRBJ2-7): DVKVTQSSRYLVKRTGEKVFLECVQDMDHENMFWYRQDPGLGLRLIYFSYDVKMKEKGDIPEGYSVSREKKERFSLILESASTNQTSMYLCATRRLAGEYEQYFGPGTRLTVT.

The J gene is TRBJ2-7, the V gene TRBV11-1, with unresolved D. The V end lost 5 bases, the J end lost 2 bases, and 10 bases lay between the germline ends. This CDR3 is 13 amino acids long. Germline lookup yields CDR1 SGHAT and CDR2 FQDESV (reference sequence). CDR3 amino acids: CASSTAGPYEQYF. The DNA for the CDR3 is TGTGCCAGCAGCACCGCCGGGCCCTACGAGCAGTACTTC.

The V and J genes are TRBV10-1 and TRBJ2-7; no clear D. The germline V gene encodes CDR1 WNHNN and CDR2 SYGVQD (reference sequence). V was shortened by 0 bases and J by 0 bases, with 3 bases between the two germline ends. This CDR3 has 13 amino acids. The CDR3 coding sequence is TGCGCCAGCAGTGAGTCGAGCTCCTACGAGCAGTACTTC. This codes for CASSESSSYEQYF.

This rearrangement joins TRBV5-1 to TRBJ2-7; D remains ambiguous. Trimming stripped 5 bases from V and 6 bases from J, with 18 bases between. CDR1 is SGHRS, CDR2 YFSETQ, per germline. The CDR3 runs 14 residues. As DNA, the CDR3 is TGCGCCAGCAGAACTGATACCCCGTCGACCGAGCAGTACTTC. Translated: CASRTDTPSTEQYF.

This chain connects TRBV15 to TRBJ2-5; either TRBD1 or TRBD2 may supply D (6 bases each). V lost 7 bases, J lost 5 bases, and 11 bases lay in between. The CDR3 sequence is 12 residues long. Germline CDR1 LNHNV, CDR2 YYDKDF (reference sequence). DNA of the CDR3: TGTGCCACCAAAGGGGGGCGGGAGACCCAGTACTTC. This encodes CATKGGRETQYF.

This chain joins TRBV6-1 and TRBJ1-4; D might be TRBD1 (5 bases). The V and J ends lost 3 bases and 3 bases respectively, with 11 bases between them. In germline, CDR1 is MNHNS, CDR2 SASEGT. The CDR3 consists of 15 residues. The CDR3 coding sequence is TGTGCCAGCAGTGACACCCCGGGGGCTAATGAAAAACTGTTTTTT. Amino acid sequence: CASSDTPGANEKLFF.